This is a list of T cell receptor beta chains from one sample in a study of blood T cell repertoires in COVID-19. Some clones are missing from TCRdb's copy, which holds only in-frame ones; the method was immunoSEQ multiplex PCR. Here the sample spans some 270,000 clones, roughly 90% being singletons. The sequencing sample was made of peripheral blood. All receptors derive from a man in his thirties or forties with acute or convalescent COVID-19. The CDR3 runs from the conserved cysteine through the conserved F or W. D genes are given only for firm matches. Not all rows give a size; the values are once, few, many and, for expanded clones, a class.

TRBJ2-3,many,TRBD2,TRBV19,TGTGCCAGTAGTAGGGCTAGCGGTTACACAGATACGCAGTATTTT,CASSRASGYTDTQYF
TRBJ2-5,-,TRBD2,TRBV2,TGTGCCAGCAGTGAGGTGTCCCTAGCGGGCGAGACCCAGTACTTC,CASSEVSLAGETQYF
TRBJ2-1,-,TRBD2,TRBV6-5,TGTGCCAGCAGGACCCGAGCGGGAGAGGTTAATGAGCAGTTCTTC,CASRTRAGEVNEQFF
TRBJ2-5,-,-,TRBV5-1,TGCGCCAGCAGCTTTAGGGAGCAAGAGACCCAGTACTTC,CASSFREQETQYF
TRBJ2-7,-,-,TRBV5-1,TGCGCCAGCAGCTTGGCTACACGAGGGCGGACCCTTCCCTACGAGCAGTACTTC,CASSLATRGRTLPYEQYF
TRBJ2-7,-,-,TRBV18,TGTGCCAGCTCACCCCCGGGACTGGGCTACGAGCAGTACTTC,CASSPPGLGYEQYF
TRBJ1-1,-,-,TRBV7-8,TGTGCCAGCAGCTTACAAACTGAAGCTTTCTTT,CASSLQTEAFF
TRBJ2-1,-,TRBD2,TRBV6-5,TGTGCCAGCGTGGGGCGGGAGCGCAATGAGCAGTTCTTC,CASVGRERNEQFF
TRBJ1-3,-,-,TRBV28,TGTGCCAGCAGTTCTCCTGGAAACACCATATATTTT,CASSSPGNTIYF
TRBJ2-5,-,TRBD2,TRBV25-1,TGTGCCAGCGGGCGGGGGGCCTTAGAGACCCAGTACTTC,CASGRGALETQYF
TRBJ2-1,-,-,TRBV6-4,TGTGCCAGCGGTTTAGCGCCTTACCCCAATGAGCAGTTCTTC,CASGLAPYPNEQFF
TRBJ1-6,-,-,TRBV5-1,TGCGCCAGCAGCAGCGGGAATTCACCCCTCCACTTT,CASSSGNSPLHF
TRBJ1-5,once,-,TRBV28,TGTGCCAGCGGGGGGGTAGGCCTCCGTGGCGGGCAGCCCCAGCATTTT,CASGGVGLRGGQPQHF
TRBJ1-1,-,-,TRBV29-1,TGCAGCGTTGACCTAGGGAACACTGAAGCTTTCTTT,CSVDLGNTEAFF
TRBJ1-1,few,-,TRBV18,TGTGCCAGCTCACCAAGTAATTCGCGACATGGGGGGACTGAAGCTTTCTTT,CASSPSNSRHGGTEAFF
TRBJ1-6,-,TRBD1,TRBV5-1,TGCGCCAGCAGTCTTGGACAGGGAGGATCACCCCTCCACTTT,CASSLGQGGSPLHF
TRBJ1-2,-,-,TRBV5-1,TGCGCCAGCAGCTGGGGCTCAGACAACTATGGCTACACCTTC,CASSWGSDNYGYTF
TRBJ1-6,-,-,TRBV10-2,TGCGCCAGCAAGGGGAATAATTCACCCCTCCACTTT,CASKGNNSPLHF
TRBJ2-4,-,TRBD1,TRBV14,TGTGCCAGCAGCCAAGATTCGAACAGGGGGATCAAAAACATTCAGTACTTC,CASSQDSNRGIKNIQYF
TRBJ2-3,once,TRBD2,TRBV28,TGTGCCAGCAGTTTAGCGGGAGGTTCCCCTAGCACAGATACGCAGTATTTT,CASSLAGGSPSTDTQYF
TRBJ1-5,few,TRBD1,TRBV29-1,TGCAGCGCTCAAGGGGGCTTCGATCAGCCCCAGCATTTT,CSAQGGFDQPQHF
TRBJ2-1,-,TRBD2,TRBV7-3,TGTGCCAGCAGCTCAACCCGGGGGGAAAAGCAGTTCTTC,CASSSTRGEKQFF
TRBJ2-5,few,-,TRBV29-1,TGCAGCGTTGTGGGCAGGGGCTGGGAGACCCAGTACTTC,CSVVGRGWETQYF
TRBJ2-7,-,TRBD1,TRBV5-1,TGCGCCAGCAGCTTGGGGTCAGGGGGCGCCATCGACGAGCAGTACTTC,CASSLGSGGAIDEQYF
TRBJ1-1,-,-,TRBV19,TGTGCCAGCCGCGACAGAATGAACACTGAAGCTTTCTTT,CASRDRMNTEAFF
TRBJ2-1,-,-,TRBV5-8,TGTGCCAGCAGCTTAAAGTACTGGAGAACCACATTCTACAATGAGCAGTTCTTC,CASSLKYWRTTFYNEQFF
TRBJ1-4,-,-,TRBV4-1,TGCGCCAGCACCACCAGATCCCTTAATGAAAAACTGTTTTTT,CASTTRSLNEKLFF
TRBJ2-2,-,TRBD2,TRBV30,TGTGCCTGGAAGACCGGGACTAGCGGGAACACCGGGGAGCTGTTTTTT,CAWKTGTSGNTGELFF